What follows are 18 T cell receptor beta chains derived from one specimen sequenced in a study of metastatic and nonmetastatic thyroid tumors. Nobody among the patients had been given any treatment before thyroid surgery. TCRdb re-clonotyped the PCR reads through MiXCR. The top ten clones hold 18% of a sample with roughly 25,000 clones, roughly 24% of them seen once. Material for sequencing was blood. Receptors were obtained from a male donor with papillary thyroid cancer or a benign thyroid nodule (not recorded which). Some clones in this sample may be carry-over from other donors' samples.

A word on this clone: A junction end diverges from the germline sequence, so it may reflect a read error. This chain uses TRBV28 with TRBJ2-5; D possibly matches TRBD1 or TRBD2 (5 bases each). Germline V gives CDR1 MDHEN, CDR2 SYDVKM. This CDR3 region has 14 residues. In nucleotides, the CDR3 is TGTGCCAGCCGACCAATAGGGGTTAGAGGGACCAAGTACTTC. Its protein is CASRPIGVRGTKYF.

The CDR3 reads CASSLGTGPNQPQHF. DNA of the CDR3: TGTGCCAGCTCACTAGGGACAGGGCCAAATCAGCCCCAGCATTTT. The chain joins TRBV18 to TRBJ1-5; 9 nucleotides agree with TRBD1. This CDR3 has 15 residues. Germline V CDR1 and CDR2: KGHSH, LQKENI. V was pared by 4 bases and J by 4 bases, with 5 bases of the junction left unmatched.

This clone was detected ten times or more. V and J are TRBV6-1 and TRBJ1-5; maybe TRBD1 (6 bases). From germline, CDR1 is MNHNS and CDR2 SASEGT. V was shortened by 5 bases and J by 4 bases, with 9 bases between the two germline ends. The CDR3 extends over 13 amino acids. The CDR3 nucleotides are TGTGCCAGCAGTCAAGGGGGTAATCAGCCCCAGCATTTT. It yields the protein CASSQGGNQPQHF.

This clone has at least ten counts. This sample also contains other DNA sequences that code for the same CDR3. The CDR3 nucleotides are TGTGCCAGCAGCCAAGCCCGTCTAGCGGCCCGGGGTGAGCAGTTCTTC. Protein sequence: CASSQARLAARGEQFF. The J gene is TRBJ2-1, the V gene TRBV4-2; TRBD2 agrees at 7 bases. Germline-derived CDR1 and CDR2 are LGHNA and YNFKEQ. The CDR3 loop spans 16 amino acids. The V gene end was trimmed by 1 base and the J gene end by 9 bases; junction bases not matched to a gene: 12.

At least ten counts were recorded for this clone. A much larger clone differs by one base, so this may be a read error. V usage is TRBV6-5 and J usage is TRBJ1-1, with D possibly matching TRBD1 (5 bases). CDR1 and CDR2 from the germline V gene are MNHEY and SVGAGI. The CDR3 has 13 residues. V lost 4 bases to trimming and J lost 4 bases, with 10 bases between them. The CDR3, as DNA: TGTGCCAGCAGTTCTCACGGGGGCACTGAAGCTTTCTTT. Its translation is CASSSHGGTEAFF.

This clone is a singleton in its sample. In this CDR3 the conserved last residue, phenylalanine or tryptophan, is missing, so a read error is likely. This chain joins TRBV5-4 and TRBJ1-2; TRBD1 agrees at 7 bases. CDR1 is SGHNT, CDR2 YYREEE, per germline (reference sequence). There are 13 residues in the CDR3. Losses at the gene ends were 6 bases for V and 8 bases for J; bases not matched to a gene: 10. The CDR3: CASKNKGAPGYTV. The DNA for the CDR3 is TGTGCCAGCAAGAATAAGGGGGCGCCGGGCTACACCGTC.

In this sample, this clone turned up many times. V and J are TRBV3-1 and TRBJ1-1; D is undetermined. Germline loops: CDR1 LGHDT, CDR2 YNNKEL (reference sequence). V lost 1 base to trimming and J lost 2 bases, with 11 bases between them. The CDR3 covers 15 residues. CDR3 DNA sequence: TGTGCCAGCAGCCAAGTATCGGTTTCTAACACTGAAGCTTTCTTT. Protein product: CASSQVSVSNTEAFF.

By its share, this clone is medium-sized (0.01 to 0.1%). V is TRBV12-3 or TRBV12-4 and J is TRBJ2-6; TRBD1 matches at 8 bases. J gave up 3 bases and V 6 bases, and 1 base lay outside the gene matches. CDR3 size: 14 residues. The CDR3 loop reads CASRTGVGANVLTF. DNA for the CDR3: TGTGCCAGCAGGACAGGGGTTGGGGCCAACGTCCTGACTTTC.

This clone was seen a few times. V gene TRBV28 combines with J gene TRBJ2-1, with D tentatively TRBD2 (6 bases). Looked up from germline, CDR1 is MDHEN and CDR2 is SYDVKM. With 8 bases removed from V and 8 bases from J, the gap between germline ends came to 19 bases. The CDR3 has 14 residues. Here the CDR3 reads CASGSGLSPHEQFF. In DNA form, the CDR3 reads TGTGCCAGCGGGAGCGGGTTGTCCCCTCATGAGCAGTTCTTC.

The gene calls are TRBV11-2 and TRBJ2-7; no reliable D call. The V gene lost 1 base and the J gene lost 3 bases, with 16 bases spanning the gap. There are 16 residues in the CDR3. Germline lookup yields CDR1 SGHAT and CDR2 FQNNGV. The CDR3 sequence is CASSLGSQTYNYEQYF. CDR3 nucleotide sequence: TGTGCCAGCAGCTTAGGTAGCCAGACATACAACTACGAGCAGTACTTC.

This clone is medium-sized. The gene calls are TRBV6-1 and TRBJ1-3, with 9 bases fitting TRBD1. V shed 6 bases and J 4 bases; nucleotides not matched to a gene: 10. The CDR3 is 16 residues long. Germline lookup yields CDR1 MNHNS and CDR2 SASEGT. The CDR3 sequence is CASRKGQGVSGNTIYF. The CDR3 coding sequence is TGTGCCAGCAGAAAGGGACAGGGAGTCTCCGGAAACACCATATATTTT.

The table lists this clone with a few counts. The V call is TRBV6-6, the J call TRBJ2-3; D unresolved. CDR1 is MNHNY, CDR2 SVGAGI, per germline (reference sequence). The CDR3 runs to 16 residues. The ends were cut back, 2 bases at V and 2 bases at J, with 14 bases in the middle. As DNA, the CDR3 is TGTGCCAGCAGTTACGGCTGTACAGACCTCACAGATACGCAGTATTTT. Protein sequence: CASSYGCTDLTDTQYF.

The genes are TRBV30 and TRBJ2-7, with 8 bases identical to TRBD1. The CDR3 is made up of 12 amino acids. V lost 5 bases to trimming and J lost 5 bases; unmatched junction nucleotides: 5. The germline gives CDR1 GTSNPN, CDR2 SVGIG (reference sequence). The CDR3 DNA reads as TGTGCCTGGGCCCAGGGGGCCCACGAGCAGTACTTC. The encoded protein is CAWAQGAHEQYF.

This chain joins TRBV28 and TRBJ1-5, with 9 bases aligning to TRBD1. This CDR3 comprises 16 residues. Trimming removed 5 bases from V and 6 bases from J; junction bases left unmatched: 11. Germline V gene lookup returns CDR1 MDHEN and CDR2 SYDVKM. This CDR3 is CASSPPGQGIGQPQHF. The CDR3, as DNA: TGTGCCAGCAGTCCCCCGGGACAGGGTATCGGTCAGCCCCAGCATTTT.

In its sample, this clone was seen a few times. The V gene is TRBV24-1, the J gene TRBJ2-2; D is undetermined. The CDR3 length is 16 residues. Germline assignment: CDR1 KGHDR and CDR2 SFDVKD. Trimming removed 2 bases at V and 4 bases at J, with 13 bases between. The CDR3 bases are TGTGCCACCAGTGATTCAGGTTGGGGTTCCACCGGGGAGCTGTTTTTT. As protein: CATSDSGWGSTGELFF.

This clone was recorded many times. V gene TRBV11-1 combines with J gene TRBJ2-5, with D possibly matching TRBD1 (6 bases). The germline V and J ends were trimmed by 3 bases and 3 bases, with 29 bases remaining between them. Per germline, CDR1 SGHAT and CDR2 FQDESV (reference sequence). The CDR3 extends over 20 amino acids. CDR3 sequence reads: CASSFSDIDPVGGWEETQYF. The CDR3, as DNA: TGTGCCAGCAGCTTCTCCGATATAGATCCGGTAGGGGGTTGGGAAGAGACCCAGTACTTC.

By share of the sample, this clone is large. J is TRBJ2-2 and V is TRBV6-4; D gene unclear. CDR3 size: 13 residues. Germline CDR1 is MRHNA and CDR2 is SNTAGT. Trimming left V 3 bases short and J 4 bases short, with 6 bases between. The CDR3 protein is CASSDKGTGELFF. The CDR3 DNA follows: TGTGCCAGCAGTGATAAAGGCACCGGGGAGCTGTTTTTT.

This clone was recorded at least ten times. The chain is built from TRBV4-3 and TRBJ2-3, with TRBD1 identical over 8 bases. Trimming at V came to 1 base and at J to 2 bases, leaving 2 bases not matched to a gene. Germline V gene lookup returns CDR1 LGHNA and CDR2 YSLEER. CDR3 size: 15 residues. CDR3: CASSQGTGYTDTQYF. In DNA, the CDR3 is TGCGCCAGCAGCCAAGGGACAGGGTACACAGATACGCAGTATTTT.